This passage covers 17 T cell receptor beta chains from one sample sequenced in a study of response to subunit inactivated influenza vaccine. One entry per CDR3 protein results from TCRdb running MiXCR on the RT-PCR reads. The data contain roughly 760,000 distinct CDR3 sequences, about 20% of them seen just once; the ten biggest clones take up approximately 10%. The source was PBMCs from blood, collected about 5 days after vaccination. These receptors were obtained from a man aged 50-59 years who received an inactivated influenza vaccine.

The chain is built from TRBV5-1 and TRBJ2-3; D perhaps matches TRBD1 (6 bases). The V gene lost 4 bases and the J gene lost 3 bases, with 12 bases spanning the gap. The length of the CDR3 is 14 residues. CDR1 and CDR2 from the germline V gene are SGHRS and YFSETQ. CDR3 DNA sequence: TGCGCCAGCAGCGCAGGACAGAAAACAGATACGCAGTATTTT. This encodes CASSAGQKTDTQYF.

This clonotype was observed a handful of times. The rearrangement uses TRBV6-1 and TRBJ1-5; 9 bases map to TRBD1. Germline CDR1 MNHNS, CDR2 SASEGT. This CDR3 spans 17 amino acids. With V trimmed by 5 bases and J by 4 bases, 12 bases remained unmatched. The CDR3, as DNA: TGTGCCAGCAGTCCGTTCGGACAGGGGACCCGGAATCAGCCCCAGCATTTT. As protein: CASSPFGQGTRNQPQHF.

V usage is TRBV18 and J usage is TRBJ2-1; D tentatively fits TRBD1 or TRBD2 (5 bases each). V dropped 0 bases and J dropped 0 bases, with 9 bases sitting between them. Germline V gene sequence: CDR1 KGHSH, CDR2 LQKENI. The CDR3 runs to 16 residues. CDR3 sequence (DNA): TGTGCCAGCTCACCACCTGGGGGAAACTCCTACAATGAGCAGTTCTTC. This codes for CASSPPGGNSYNEQFF.

The CDR3 is CASSSPTSPLGTDTQYF. The DNA of the CDR3 is TGTGCCAGCAGCTCCCCGACTAGCCCCCTGGGCACAGATACGCAGTATTTT. The chain uses TRBV7-4 and TRBJ2-3; 7 nucleotides line up with TRBD2. Per the germline V gene, CDR1 is SGHVT and CDR2 is SQSDAQ. CDR3 length equals 17 residues. The trim removed 4 bases at V and 1 base at J, leaving 11 bases unmatched.

This clonotype was picked up a small number of times. This chain uses TRBV18 with TRBJ1-2; D uncertain. V gave up 3 bases and J gave up 6 bases, with 11 bases separating them. This CDR3 contains 13 residues. Germline values: CDR1 KGHSH, CDR2 LQKENI. The CDR3 DNA is TGTGCCAGCTCACCCGCCGGGATGCATGGCTACACCTTC. It encodes CASSPAGMHGYTF.

The genes are TRBV7-6 and TRBJ2-5; perhaps TRBD1 as D (5 bases). The CDR3 is 14 residues long. Trimming took 5 bases from V and 2 from J, leaving 12 bases between them. Germline-derived CDR1 and CDR2 are SGHVS and FNYEAQ. This chain's CDR3 is CASSPRQRQETQYF. The DNA for the CDR3 is TGTGCCAGCAGCCCTCGACAGAGACAAGAGACCCAGTACTTC.

The V and J genes are TRBV12-3 or TRBV12-4 and TRBJ1-2, with D perhaps TRBD1 (6 bases). This CDR3 has 13 amino acids. The V end was cut by 6 bases, the J end by 4 bases, with 12 bases between. Written as DNA, the CDR3 is TGTGCCAGCAGGGGGGCCCCCGGCTATGGCTACACCTTC. It yields the protein CASRGAPGYGYTF.

This clonotype was seen a few times. This rearrangement joins TRBV20-1 to TRBJ2-7; 12 bases map to TRBD1. The CDR3 has 15 residues. The V gene end was trimmed by 1 base and the J gene end by 4 bases; junction bases not matched to a gene: 5. Germline V gene sequence: CDR1 DFQATT, CDR2 SNEGSKA (reference sequence). The chain's CDR3 is CSARALGQGAYEQYF. Written as DNA, the CDR3 is TGCAGTGCTAGAGCCCTGGGACAGGGGGCATACGAGCAGTACTTC.

This clonotype was detected ten times or more. The CDR3 nucleotides are TGTGCCAGCAGCCGACTAGCGGGAGAAGCCGGGGAGCTGTTTTTT. This encodes CASSRLAGEAGELFF. The chain uses TRBV5-6 and TRBJ2-2; 12 bases align to TRBD2. In germline, CDR1 is SGHDT, CDR2 YYEEEE. The trim removed 4 bases at V and 6 bases at J, leaving 4 bases unmatched. This CDR3 is 15 amino acids long.

V gene TRBV25-1 combines with J gene TRBJ2-5; the D gene is possibly TRBD2 (5 bases). This CDR3 is 14 amino acids long. Trimming removed 2 bases from V and 1 base from J, with 8 bases in between. Germline V gene data show CDR1 as MGHDK and CDR2 as SYGVNS. The DNA of the CDR3 is TGTGCCAGCAGTGAAGTAGCGCGCCAAGAGACCCAGTACTTC. Translation gives CASSEVARQETQYF. The full variable domain, with the rest looked up from reference TRBV25-1 and TRBJ2-5, is EADIYQTPRYLVIGTGKKITLECSQTMGHDKMYWYQQDPGMELHLIHYSYGVNSTEKGDLSSESTVSRIRTEHFPLTLESARPSHTSQYLCASSEVARQETQYFGPGTRLLVL.

This clonotype was observed a few times. The rearrangement joins TRBV6-2 or TRBV6-3 to TRBJ2-1; D unresolved. Germline CDR1 reads MNHEY; CDR2 reads SVGEGT. Trimming shortened V by 7 bases and J by 4 bases, and 14 bases separated the two germline ends. The CDR3 is 14 residues long. CDR3 bases: TGTGCCAGCACCCGAGAGGTGCCTTACAATGAGCAGTTCTTC. Amino acids: CASTREVPYNEQFF.

This clonotype was counted a few times. The chain employs TRBV20-1 and TRBJ2-5, with a possible D match to TRBD1 (6 bases). CDR1 and CDR2 (germline): DFQATT, SNEGSKA (reference sequence). The CDR3 is 14 amino acids. V dropped 1 base and J dropped 5 bases, with 14 bases sitting between them. The CDR3 DNA is TGCAGTGCTAGAGTACAGGGAATCCGGGAGACCCAGTACTTC. Translation gives CSARVQGIRETQYF.

This clonotype was counted ten times or more. The rearrangement links TRBV29-1 to TRBJ2-1; perhaps D is TRBD1 or TRBD2 (5 bases each). Per the germline V gene, CDR1 is SQVTM and CDR2 is ANQGSEA. The CDR3 is 16 residues long. V lost 6 bases to trimming and J lost 7 bases, with 25 bases between them. The CDR3 is CSVPALSRGRRNEQFF. In DNA, the CDR3 is TGCAGCGTCCCCGCCTTAAGCCGGGGCCGACGGAATGAGCAGTTCTTC.

The chain is built from TRBV20-1 and TRBJ2-1, with 8 bases that match TRBD1. Germline trimming cut 6 bases from V and 8 bases from J; bases unmatched to any gene: 3. CDR3 length equals 11 residues. CDR1 and CDR2 from the germline V gene are DFQATT and SNEGSKA (reference sequence). CDR3 sequence (DNA): TGCAGTGCGGCGACAGGGGATGAGCAGTTCTTC. Amino acid sequence: CSAATGDEQFF.

This clonotype was detected ten times or more. The V call is TRBV6-2 or TRBV6-3, the J call TRBJ1-2; D is uncertain. CDR3 length equals 13 residues. The V end was cut by 0 bases, the J end by 6 bases, with 8 bases between. Germline CDR1 and CDR2: MNHEY and SVGEGT. The CDR3 DNA is TGTGCCAGCAGTTACTCGACAATCCATGGCTACACCTTC. Encoded protein: CASSYSTIHGYTF.

The chain couples TRBV10-3 to TRBJ2-1, with 7 bases fitting TRBD2. CDR1 and CDR2 from the germline V gene are ENHRY and SYGVKD. The CDR3 has 12 residues. The CDR3 coding sequence is TGTGGGAGCGGGGAGTCCTACAATGAGCAGTTCTTC. It encodes CGSGESYNEQFF.

This clonotype was seen only a few times. V and J are TRBV5-5 and TRBJ1-4, with TRBD1 as a possible D gene (6 bases). Trimming removed 2 bases at V and 8 bases at J, with 19 bases between. Germline V gene sequence: CDR1 SGHKS, CDR2 YYEKEE (reference sequence). The length of the CDR3 is 16 residues. The CDR3 here is CASSLGEVPRGEKLFF. The CDR3 nucleotides are TGTGCCAGCAGCTTAGGGGAAGTTCCCAGGGGCGAAAAACTGTTTTTT.